One and the same sample provided the 21 T cell receptor beta chains below, sequenced in a study of blood T cell repertoires in COVID-19. Profiling relied on immunoSEQ multiplex PCR, and the TCRdb table lists in-frame clones only, not all of them. This sample has 60,000 to 90,000 clones, with 87% found just once. The specimen sequenced was peripheral blood. These TCRs come from a woman over 75 with active or convalescent COVID-19.

The chain recombines TRBV4-3 with TRBJ1-1; 9 nucleotides line up with TRBD1. Germline CDR1 and CDR2: LGHNA and YSLEER. This CDR3 spans 16 amino acids. V lost 1 base to trimming and J lost 5 bases; unmatched junction nucleotides: 8. The CDR3 spells CASSQAMTGGGTEAFF. The DNA of the CDR3 is TGCGCCAGCAGCCAAGCAATGACAGGGGGGGGGACTGAAGCTTTCTTT.

This chain joins TRBV28 and TRBJ1-3; D gene ambiguous. Germline CDR1 is MDHEN and CDR2 is SYDVKM. The ends were cut back, 8 bases at V and 0 bases at J, with 8 bases in the middle. The CDR3 is 13 amino acids. CDR3: CASLYRSGNTIYF. In DNA, the CDR3 is TGTGCCAGCCTCTACCGCTCTGGAAACACCATATATTTT.

This clone was counted a single time. The chain carries TRBV5-1 and TRBJ2-7, with 8 bases aligning to TRBD1. CDR1 is SGHRS and CDR2 is YFSETQ in the germline V gene. Unmatched junction bases numbered 5, after V lost 0 bases and J lost 3 bases. The CDR3 totals 15 residues. The CDR3 region has the DNA TGCGCCAGCAGCTTGGAGGGACAGGCGAGCTACGAGCAGTACTTC. Protein sequence: CASSLEGQASYEQYF.

This clone has only a few counts. The chain combines TRBV3-1 (or the pseudogene TRBV3-2) with TRBJ1-6; D might be TRBD1 (6 bases). Trimming stripped 8 bases from V and 7 bases from J, with 24 bases between. The CDR3 totals 17 residues. Germline V gene sequence: CDR1 LGHDT, CDR2 YNNKEL (reference sequence). CDR3 DNA sequence: TGTGCCAGCTTTGGCCGACAGGCCCCCAAAGGGAATTCACCCCTCCACTTT. It yields the protein CASFGRQAPKGNSPLHF.

The rearrangement links TRBV11-3 to TRBJ1-2; the D is unclear. This CDR3 has 16 amino acids. CDR1 is SGHNT and CDR2 is YENEEA in the germline V gene. V dropped 6 bases and J dropped 3 bases, with 20 bases sitting between them. CDR3 region: CASRSASGEEDYGYTF. CDR3 nucleotide sequence: TGTGCCAGCAGGTCGGCTAGCGGTGAAGAGGACTATGGCTACACCTTC.

The chain links TRBV30 to TRBJ1-5; 7 bases agree with TRBD1. The CDR3 is 12 amino acids. Germline assignment: CDR1 GTSNPN and CDR2 SVGIG (reference sequence). With 1 base clipped from V and 15 bases from J, the junction kept 9 bases outside the gene matches. The CDR3 here is CAWSASGQSRHF. In nucleotides, the CDR3 is TGTGCCTGGAGTGCGTCGGGACAGTCCCGGCATTTT.

This clone came up a few times. The rearrangement joins TRBV6-2 or TRBV6-3 to TRBJ1-2; D is perhaps TRBD1 (6 bases). V was shortened by 5 bases and J by 4 bases, with 11 bases between the two germline ends. Per the germline V gene, CDR1 is MNHEY and CDR2 is SVGEGT. The CDR3 consists of 13 residues. The CDR3 protein is CASSRQVLYGYTF. CDR3 nucleotides: TGTGCCAGCAGTCGACAGGTTCTCTATGGCTACACCTTC.

The V gene is TRBV9, the J gene TRBJ1-1; 9 bases are shared with TRBD1. V shed 4 bases, J shed 1 base, and the junction held 8 bases outside the gene matches. CDR3 length: 16 residues. From germline, CDR1 is SGDLS and CDR2 YYNGEE. The CDR3 spells CASSPRTGVTNTEAFF. DNA for the CDR3: TGTGCCAGCAGCCCTCGGACAGGGGTGACGAACACTGAAGCTTTCTTT. The variable domain in full, with the rest retrieved from reference TRBV9 and TRBJ1-1, is DSGVTQTPKHLITATGQRVTLRCSPRSGDLSVYWYQQSLDQGLQFLIQYYNGEERAKGNILERFSAQQFPDLHSELNLSSLELGDSALYFCASSPRTGVTNTEAFFGQGTRLTVV.

The gene calls are TRBV2 and TRBJ1-1; no reliable D call. With 4 bases removed from V and 1 base from J, the gap between germline ends came to 10 bases. Germline CDR1 reads SNHLY; CDR2 reads FYNNEI. The length of the CDR3 is 14 residues. The CDR3 region has the DNA TGTGCCAGCAGTGCTCGGGATGCGAACACTGAAGCTTTCTTT. Translating it yields CASSARDANTEAFF.

The sample holds a few counts of this clone. The chain uses TRBV7-6 and TRBJ2-7; 8 bases are a match to TRBD1. The CDR3 spans 15 residues. Germline V gene data show CDR1 as SGHVS and CDR2 as FNYEAQ. V was pared by 1 base and J by 3 bases, with 5 bases of the junction left unmatched. The CDR3 reads CASSLGHTGGYEQYF. The CDR3 DNA sequence: TGTGCCAGCAGCTTAGGCCACACAGGGGGCTACGAGCAGTACTTC.

In this sample, this clone turned up a few times. The V gene is TRBV27, the J gene TRBJ2-7, with a weak D call TRBD2 (5 bases). V lost 6 bases and J lost 6, with 12 bases in between. This CDR3 has 12 residues. Germline V CDR1 and CDR2: MNHEY, SMNVEV (reference sequence). CDR3 residues: CASRGVGGEQYF. CDR3 nucleotides: TGTGCCAGCAGGGGTGTAGGAGGCGAGCAGTACTTC.

The J gene is TRBJ2-7, the V gene TRBV19, with 8 bases aligning to TRBD1. After removal of 4 bases from V and 6 bases from J, the junction contained 5 bases not matched to a gene. The CDR3 sequence is 13 residues long. Germline V gives CDR1 LNHDA, CDR2 SQIVND (reference sequence). CDR3 protein: CASSKTGESEQYF. The CDR3 DNA follows: TGTGCCAGTAGTAAGACAGGGGAGTCCGAGCAGTACTTC.

J is TRBJ2-7 and V is TRBV5-5, with D perhaps matching TRBD1 (6 bases). The V gene lost 2 bases and the J gene lost 0 bases, with 15 bases spanning the gap. Germline loops: CDR1 SGHKS, CDR2 YYEKEE (reference sequence). CDR3 size: 16 residues. For the CDR3, the DNA is TGTGCCAGCAGCTTTCGAGGGGGTGCATACTCCTACGAGCAGTACTTC. Protein sequence: CASSFRGGAYSYEQYF.

This chain joins TRBV10-3 and TRBJ2-1, with D maybe TRBD2 (6 bases). With 10 bases removed from V and 2 bases from J, the gap between germline ends came to 15 bases. This CDR3 contains 14 residues. The germline gives CDR1 ENHRY, CDR2 SYGVKD. DNA of the CDR3: TGTGCCACTCATTCTAGCGCGACCTACAATGAGCAGTTCTTC. Amino acid sequence: CATHSSATYNEQFF.

Details on this clone: One junction end disagrees with the germline gene, perhaps due to a read error. This sequence joins TRBV9 and TRBJ2-5, with 10 bases lining up with TRBD2. Germline values: CDR1 SGDLS, CDR2 YYNGEE. This CDR3 is built from 16 residues. CDR3 coding DNA: TGTGCCAGCGGCGTAGCTCTAGCGGGGGCGTGGGAGACCCAGTACTTC. Its translation: CASGVALAGAWETQYF.

This clone has more than one count but fewer than ten. The chain joins TRBV5-3 to TRBJ1-5; D not certain. TRBV5-3 is sorted into the ORF group, with uncertain function. This CDR3 region has 14 residues. Trimming pared 4 bases from V and 2 bases from J, leaving 10 bases between. The CDR3 loop reads CARSLEQGNQPQHF. CDR3 DNA: TGTGCCAGAAGCCTTGAGCAGGGCAATCAGCCCCAGCATTTT.

V usage is TRBV25-1 and J usage is TRBJ2-2; D is ambiguous. Germline-derived CDR1 and CDR2 are MGHDK and SYGVNS. This CDR3 region has 15 residues. V was shortened by 4 bases and J by 4 bases, with 13 bases between the two germline ends. The DNA of the CDR3 is TGTGCCAGCAGTGCGACGGGTGGTGGCACCGGGGAGCTGTTTTTT. It is translated as CASSATGGGTGELFF.

This clone was found a few times. The rearrangement links TRBV11-2 to TRBJ2-7, with 9 nucleotides matching TRBD1. The junction had 8 bases not matched to a gene; V was cut back by 6 bases and J by 2 bases. The CDR3 consists of 15 residues. Looked up from germline, CDR1 is SGHAT and CDR2 is FQNNGV. The chain's CDR3 is CASRLPGTGTYEQYF. DNA of the CDR3: TGTGCCAGCAGGCTCCCTGGGACAGGGACCTACGAGCAGTACTTC.

In its sample, this clone was seen once. This chain uses TRBV12-3 or TRBV12-4 with TRBJ2-5, with 7 bases that match TRBD2. The CDR3 is made up of 12 amino acids. Unmatched junction bases numbered 5, after V lost 8 bases and J lost 5 bases. CDR3 residues: CASGLLAETQYF. In nucleotides, the CDR3 is TGTGCCAGCGGGTTACTAGCGGAGACCCAGTACTTC.

The rearrangement links TRBV5-1 to TRBJ2-1; 12 nucleotides line up with TRBD2. This CDR3 is 18 amino acids long. Germline V gives CDR1 SGHRS, CDR2 YFSETQ. Trimming took 0 bases from V and 0 from J; bases not matched to a gene: 4. The CDR3 region has the DNA TGCGCCAGCAGCTTGGCGCTAGCGGGGGGGGACTCCTACAATGAGCAGTTCTTC. Translating it yields CASSLALAGGDSYNEQFF. Variable domain in full (rest from reference TRBV5-1 and TRBJ2-1): KAGVTQTPRYLIKTRGQQVTLSCSPISGHRSVSWYQQTPGQGLQFLFEYFSETQRNKGNFPGRFSGRQFSNSRSEMNVSTLELGDSALYLCASSLALAGGDSYNEQFFGPGTRLTVL.

This clone was seen a few times. The chain recombines TRBV7-9 with TRBJ2-2; 9 bases agree with TRBD1. The CDR3 spans 16 residues. Germline loops: CDR1 SEHNR, CDR2 FQNEAQ (reference sequence). V lost 4 bases, J lost 4 bases, and 7 bases stayed unmatched. Written as DNA, the CDR3 is TGTGCCAGCAGCTCTGGACAGGGGCTGGGCACCGGGGAGCTGTTTTTT. Amino acids: CASSSGQGLGTGELFF.